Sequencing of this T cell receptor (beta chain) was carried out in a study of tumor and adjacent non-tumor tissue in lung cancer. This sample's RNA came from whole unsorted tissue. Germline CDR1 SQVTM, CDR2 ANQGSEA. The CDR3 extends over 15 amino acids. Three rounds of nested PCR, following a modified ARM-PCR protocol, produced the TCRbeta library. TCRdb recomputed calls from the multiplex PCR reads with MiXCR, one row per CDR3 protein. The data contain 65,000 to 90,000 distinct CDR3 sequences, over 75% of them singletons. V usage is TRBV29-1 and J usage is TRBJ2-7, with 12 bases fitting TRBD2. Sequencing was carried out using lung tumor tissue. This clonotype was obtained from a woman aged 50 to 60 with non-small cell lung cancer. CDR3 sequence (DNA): TGCAGTGTCCACCTGACTAGCGGGAGAGAGTACGAGCAGTACTTC. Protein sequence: CSVHLTSGREYEQYF.